The clone carrying this TCR beta chain showed up just a few times. The source of the sample is a study of blood T cell repertoires in COVID-19. Whole-study context: There were acute and convalescent COVID-19 samples, and they came from the United States, Italy and Spain.

Study processing details: The authors estimated nucleated cell counts from reference gene primer amplification. Libraries were prepared by immunoSEQ multiplex PCR; TCRdb keeps only in-frame clonotypes and omits some of them. D and trimming were read from the DNA, whereas the V and J calls and clone size are those reported in that table. The data show 70,000 to 80,000 clones, about nine tenths seen once. This receptor was taken from a woman aged 45 to 65 with acute or convalescent COVID-19. Sample: peripheral blood.

The CDR3 loop reads CASSSGDRDEKLFF. The CDR3 DNA follows: TGTGCCAGCAGTTCTGGGGACAGGGACGAAAAACTGTTTTTT. The chain has TRBV28 and TRBJ1-4, with 9 bases matching TRBD1. The CDR3 runs 14 residues. Trimming removed 4 bases from V and 8 bases from J; junction bases left unmatched: 5. Germline CDR1 MDHEN, CDR2 SYDVKM.